One and the same sample provided the 4 T cell receptor beta chains below, sequenced in a study of spatial heterogeneity in lung cancer. The time point: blood at routine non-recurrence follow-up after resection. TCRs were sequenced from unsorted whole RNA of tumor, nontumor lung or PBMC. TCRdb ran MiXCR on the 5' RACE reads and lists one entry per CDR3 protein. This sample has some 120,000 distinct CDR3 sequences, with 12% found just once. The sequencing used PBMCs, collected at follow-up. These receptors were taken from a male donor with early-stage non-small cell lung cancer.

This clonotype came up a few times. This sequence joins TRBV18 and TRBJ2-5; D ambiguous. This CDR3 region has 12 residues. The germline gives CDR1 KGHSH, CDR2 LQKENI. The germline V and J ends were trimmed by 5 bases and 0 bases, with 4 bases remaining between them. The CDR3 spells CASSAYQETQYF. The CDR3, as DNA: TGTGCCAGCTCAGCGTACCAAGAGACCCAGTACTTC.

This clonotype was observed a few times. This rearrangement joins TRBV5-1 to TRBJ2-3; 8 bases are a match to TRBD1. Germline CDR1 and CDR2: SGHRS and YFSETQ. The CDR3 length is 15 residues. V was pared by 0 bases and J by 6 bases, with 6 bases of the junction left unmatched. The CDR3 nucleotides are TGCGCCAGCAGCTTGGGGCAGGGGGACAGGGATACGCAGTATTTT. Protein sequence: CASSLGQGDRDTQYF.

This rearrangement joins TRBV29-1 to TRBJ2-7, with D maybe TRBD1 (6 bases). Germline lookup yields CDR1 SQVTM and CDR2 ANQGSEA. The CDR3 runs to 11 residues. V lost 6 bases and J 4 bases, leaving 10 bases between the germline ends. The CDR3 here is CSVNREYEQYF. CDR3 DNA: TGCAGCGTAAACAGGGAGTACGAGCAGTACTTC.

This clonotype was counted only a few times. The chain uses TRBV4-3 and TRBJ2-5, with TRBD1 matching over 7 bases. Germline trimming cut 4 bases from V and 6 bases from J; bases unmatched to any gene: 14. Per germline, CDR1 LGHNA and CDR2 YSLEER. The CDR3 length is 16 residues. CDR3 nucleotides: TGCGCCAGCAGCCTCCCGGGACAGACTTTAGGGAAGACCCAGTACTTC. It translates to CASSLPGQTLGKTQYF.